Listed below are T cell receptor beta chains from one sample, sequenced in a study of T-cell memory formation after mild COVID-19. TCRdb analysed the 5' RACE reads with MiXCR anew, one entry per CDR3 protein. The data contain hundreds of thousands of distinct CDR3 sequences, roughly 18% of them singletons. The sequenced sample was PBMCs or a T cell subset sorted from them (not recorded which). The receptors derive from a man aged 18 to 35 who had mild COVID-19 (a few samples of this study predate the infection). Cell type and time point are not known. Each CDR3 is given with its conserved first and last residue. The D gene is left open where the match is weak. Size is omitted from some rows. Given values are once, few, many or a class for expanded clones.

v_gene	d_gene	abundance	j_gene	CDR3aa	CDR3nt
TRBV20-1	TRBD2	NA	TRBJ2-1	CSARVASGGANEQFF	TGCAGTGCTAGAGTAGCTAGCGGGGGGGCTAATGAGCAGTTCTTC
TRBV4-1	NA	NA	TRBJ1-5	CASSPEGGHSNQPQHF	TGCGCCAGCAGCCCGGAGGGGGGCCATAGCAATCAGCCCCAGCATTTT
TRBV25-1	NA	NA	TRBJ1-2	CASSAGAYYGYTF	TGTGCCAGCAGTGCCGGGGCCTACTATGGCTACACCTTC
TRBV29-1	NA	few	TRBJ2-6	CSVHGGAGANVLTF	TGCAGCGTTCACGGCGGGGCTGGGGCCAACGTCCTGACTTTC
TRBV18	NA	many	TRBJ1-1	CASSPRASRSGQGNMNTEAFF	TGTGCCAGCTCACCACGCGCAAGTCGTTCGGGGCAGGGAAATATGAACACTGAAGCTTTCTTT
TRBV15	NA	few	TRBJ1-5	CATSERGNQPQHF	TGTGCCACCAGCGAGAGGGGCAATCAGCCCCAGCATTTT
TRBV12-3/TRBV12-4	TRBD1	NA	TRBJ1-5	CASSWGQGVQPQHF	TGTGCCAGCAGTTGGGGACAGGGGGTTCAGCCCCAGCATTTT
TRBV7-2	NA	few	TRBJ2-6	CASSEGPGRANVLTF	TGTGCCAGCAGCGAGGGACCGGGTCGGGCCAACGTCCTGACTTTC
TRBV7-9	TRBD1	few	TRBJ1-4	CASSFDRGLEKLFF	TGTGCCAGCAGCTTCGACAGGGGGCTTGAAAAACTGTTTTTT
TRBV30	TRBD1	few	TRBJ2-5	CAWSHPTGQETQYF	TGTGCCTGGAGTCACCCGACAGGGCAAGAGACCCAGTACTTC
TRBV6-5	NA	NA	TRBJ1-6	CASSYTGEAYNSPLHF	TGTGCCAGCAGTTACACTGGGGAGGCCTATAATTCACCCCTCCACTTT
TRBV2	NA	few	TRBJ2-1	CASRGGGDSYNEQFF	TGTGCCAGCAGGGGAGGGGGGGACTCCTACAATGAGCAGTTCTTC
TRBV7-9	TRBD1	many	TRBJ2-7	CASSSIYPTGESSF	TGTGCCAGCAGCTCAATTTACCCCACAGGGGAATCTAGCTTC
TRBV6-1	NA	NA	TRBJ2-1	CASINTGTSQFF	TGTGCCAGCATCAACACCGGGACATCGCAGTTCTTC
TRBV10-3	NA	few	TRBJ1-2	CAISERERGYTF	TGTGCCATCAGTGAGCGTGAACGCGGCTACACCTTC
TRBV30	NA	NA	TRBJ2-3	CAWSVAGIDTQYF	TGTGCCTGGAGTGTTGCTGGGATAGATACGCAGTATTTT
TRBV5-1	NA	NA	TRBJ2-4	CASSPGGSAKNIQYF	TGCGCCAGCAGCCCGGGGGGCAGCGCCAAAAACATTCAGTACTTC
TRBV3-1	NA	few	TRBJ1-3	CASSAIGTGDTIYF	TGTGCCAGCAGCGCTATTGGGACTGGTGACACCATATATTTT
TRBV12-3/TRBV12-4	TRBD2	few	TRBJ2-5	CASRKELAGEETQYF	TGTGCCAGCAGGAAAGAACTAGCGGGGGAAGAGACCCAGTACTTC
TRBV4-1	TRBD1	few	TRBJ1-1	CASSQADRAGAFF	TGCGCCAGCAGCCAGGCAGACAGGGCCGGAGCTTTCTTT
TRBV6-2/TRBV6-3	NA	few	TRBJ2-1	CASAESSYNEQFF	TGTGCCTCCGCCGAGAGCTCCTACAATGAGCAGTTCTTC
TRBV6-5	NA	NA	TRBJ1-2	CASGGAAPNGYTF	TGTGCCAGTGGGGGGGCAGCACCAAATGGCTACACCTTC
TRBV20-1	TRBD1	NA	TRBJ2-1	CSASGTAYNEQFF	TGCAGTGCTAGCGGGACAGCATACAATGAGCAGTTCTTC
TRBV29-1	NA	NA	TRBJ1-1	CSVTGGPSPNTEAFF	TGCAGCGTGACGGGGGGCCCAAGTCCGAACACTGAAGCTTTCTTT
TRBV5-5	NA	NA	TRBJ1-4	CASSGEGNGEKLFF	TGTGCCAGCAGCGGTGAGGGTAACGGTGAAAAACTGTTTTTT
TRBV29-1	NA	few	TRBJ2-2	CSVPITGELFF	TGCAGCGTCCCAATCACCGGGGAGCTGTTTTTT
TRBV7-8	NA	NA	TRBJ1-2	CASSPSPIGGGYTF	TGTGCCAGCAGCCCCAGCCCCATCGGAGGTGGCTACACCTTC
TRBV6-1	NA	few	TRBJ2-6	CASSDRGRGSFFWANVLTF	TGTGCCAGCAGTGATAGGGGCAGGGGTTCTTTTTTCTGGGCCAACGTCCTGACTTTC
TRBV18	NA	NA	TRBJ2-5	CASSPRDLETQYF	TGTGCCAGCTCACCCCGGGACTTGGAGACCCAGTACTTC
TRBV7-9	NA	few	TRBJ2-3	CASSNGQKGFSTDTQYF	TGTGCCAGCAGCAACGGACAGAAGGGGTTTAGCACAGATACGCAGTATTTT
TRBV7-2	NA	NA	TRBJ1-2	CASSLTRENYGYTF	TGTGCCAGCAGCTTAACCAGGGAGAACTATGGCTACACCTTC
TRBV3-1	NA	NA	TRBJ2-7	CASSLQQSSYEQYF	TGTGCCAGCAGCCTTCAGCAGAGCTCCTACGAGCAGTACTTC
TRBV7-9	NA	few	TRBJ2-7	CASRAGSWGLPNEQYF	TGTGCCAGCAGGGCCGGTAGCTGGGGGCTTCCGAACGAGCAGTACTTC
TRBV12-3/TRBV12-4	NA	few	TRBJ2-7	CASSLGGSGQYF	TGTGCCAGCAGTTTAGGGGGCTCGGGGCAGTACTTC
TRBV20-1	TRBD1	NA	TRBJ1-5	CSATDRSSNQPQHF	TGCAGTGCCACGGACAGGAGTAGCAATCAGCCCCAGCATTTT
TRBV29-1	NA	few	TRBJ2-7	CSVEVAGYYEQYF	TGCAGCGTTGAAGTTGCGGGGTACTACGAGCAGTACTTC
TRBV5-1	TRBD2	once	TRBJ2-7	CASSGGLVEEQYF	TGCGCCAGCAGCGGGGGACTAGTTGAGGAGCAGTACTTC
TRBV12-3/TRBV12-4	NA	many	TRBJ2-3	CASRRPGSNTDTQYF	TGTGCCAGCAGGAGACCGGGATCTAACACAGATACGCAGTATTTT
TRBV6-6	NA	NA	TRBJ2-3	CASNRMGDTQYF	TGTGCCAGCAACCGAATGGGAGATACGCAGTATTTT
TRBV6-5	NA	NA	TRBJ2-2	CASRPPGTGELFF	TGTGCCAGCAGACCCCCGGGCACCGGGGAGCTGTTTTTT
TRBV30	NA	NA	TRBJ2-1	CAWSGGRGSYNEQFF	TGTGCCTGGAGTGGGGGTCGGGGATCATACAATGAGCAGTTCTTC
TRBV11-2	TRBD1	NA	TRBJ1-6	CASSKNRGSSYNSPLHF	TGTGCCAGCAGCAAGAACAGGGGAAGCTCCTATAATTCACCCCTCCACTTT
TRBV7-9	TRBD2	NA	TRBJ2-3	CASSGTSGGAVTDTQYF	TGTGCCAGCAGCGGGACTAGCGGGGGGGCCGTGACAGATACGCAGTATTTT
TRBV5-1	NA	many	TRBJ2-1	CASSLVAGINEQFF	TGCGCCAGCAGCTTGGTGGCAGGGATAAATGAGCAGTTCTTC
TRBV10-3	NA	NA	TRBJ2-2	CAISATSRTNTGELFF	TGTGCCATCAGTGCCACCTCGAGAACGAACACCGGGGAGCTGTTTTTT
TRBV7-9	NA	many	TRBJ1-2	CASSPSGFKHRANYGYTF	TGTGCCAGCAGCCCATCGGGCTTTAAACACAGAGCTAACTATGGCTACACCTTC
TRBV15	NA	NA	TRBJ1-6	CATSFQGGGALHF	TGTGCCACCAGCTTTCAGGGTGGAGGAGCCCTCCACTTT
TRBV13	NA	few	TRBJ2-5	CASSLGWVGQETQYF	TGTGCCAGCAGCTTAGGCTGGGTCGGGCAAGAGACCCAGTACTTC
TRBV20-1	NA	NA	TRBJ1-5	CSVGPHQPQHF	TGCAGTGTAGGGCCCCATCAGCCCCAGCATTTT
TRBV12-3/TRBV12-4	NA	NA	TRBJ2-4	CASSLEGGVAKNIQYF	TGTGCCAGCAGTTTAGAGGGCGGGGTCGCCAAAAACATTCAGTACTTC
TRBV11-2	NA	NA	TRBJ1-1	CASTDRNTEAFF	TGTGCCAGCACGGACAGGAACACTGAAGCTTTCTTT
TRBV9	TRBD2	NA	TRBJ2-1	CASSTLAGGSYNEQFF	TGTGCCAGCAGCACACTAGCGGGGGGCTCCTACAATGAGCAGTTCTTC
TRBV3-1	NA	NA	TRBJ2-5	CASSQGAAQETQYF	TGTGCCAGCAGCCAAGGGGCGGCCCAAGAGACCCAGTACTTC